Listed below are T cell receptor gamma chains from one sample, sequenced in a study of Vδ1+ human thymocytes. TCRdb reanalysed the multiplex PCR reads with CATT. Here the sample spans 30,000 to 45,000 gamma-chain clones, around 20% being singletons. Sequencing used Vdelta1+ gamma-delta thymocytes from the thymus. These receptors were collected from a girl under three years old who had congenital heart surgery. CDR3s leave out the opening cysteine and the closing phenylalanine or tryptophan. The order of the fields is CDR3 length, clone size, J gene, V gene, CDR3 protein. A clone size is listed for some rows: how often the clone was seen (once, few, many), or a class if it is expanded.

CDR3 length: 11; clone size: few; J gene: TRGJ1/TRGJ2; V gene: TRGV8; CDR3 protein: ATWDRQRYKKL
CDR3 length: 11; clone size: -; J gene: TRGJ1/TRGJ2; V gene: TRGV9; CDR3 protein: ALWEVPGYKKL
CDR3 length: 10; clone size: -; J gene: TRGJ1/TRGJ2; V gene: TRGV9; CDR3 protein: ALWDGYYKKL
CDR3 length: 12; clone size: -; J gene: TRGJ1/TRGJ2; V gene: TRGV9; CDR3 protein: ASWEVTAYYKKL
CDR3 length: 12; clone size: -; J gene: TRGJ1/TRGJ2; V gene: TRGV2; CDR3 protein: ATWDGANYYKKL
CDR3 length: 11; clone size: few; J gene: TRGJP; V gene: TRGV9; CDR3 protein: ALWSLGKKIKV
CDR3 length: 11; clone size: -; J gene: TRGJP1; V gene: TRGV4; CDR3 protein: ATWDGPCWFKI
CDR3 length: 10; clone size: -; J gene: TRGJ1/TRGJ2; V gene: TRGV3; CDR3 protein: ATWDPLYKKL
CDR3 length: 12; clone size: -; J gene: TRGJ1/TRGJ2; V gene: TRGV2; CDR3 protein: ATWDGESYYKKL
CDR3 length: 10; clone size: -; J gene: TRGJ1/TRGJ2; V gene: TRGV2; CDR3 protein: ATWDQSYKKL
CDR3 length: 9; clone size: many; J gene: TRGJ1/TRGJ2; V gene: TRGV3; CDR3 protein: ATWDRHKKL
CDR3 length: 12; clone size: -; J gene: TRGJ1/TRGJ2; V gene: TRGV9; CDR3 protein: ALWEASAGNKKL
CDR3 length: 12; clone size: -; J gene: TRGJ1/TRGJ2; V gene: TRGV9; CDR3 protein: ALWEVKWGYKKL
CDR3 length: 11; clone size: -; J gene: TRGJ1/TRGJ2; V gene: TRGV2; CDR3 protein: ATWDGPHYKKL
CDR3 length: 13; clone size: -; J gene: TRGJ1/TRGJ2; V gene: TRGV9; CDR3 protein: ALWEDPEEGYKKL
CDR3 length: 12; clone size: -; J gene: TRGJP2; V gene: TRGV8; CDR3 protein: AAWIYSSDWIKT
CDR3 length: 11; clone size: few; J gene: TRGJ1/TRGJ2; V gene: TRGV8; CDR3 protein: ATWDILGYKKL
CDR3 length: 11; clone size: few; J gene: TRGJP2; V gene: TRGV2; CDR3 protein: ATWDGPSWIKT
CDR3 length: 12; clone size: -; J gene: TRGJ1/TRGJ2; V gene: TRGV8; CDR3 protein: ATWDKGAYYKKL
CDR3 length: 13; clone size: -; J gene: TRGJP2; V gene: TRGV2; CDR3 protein: ATWDGEEGDWIKT
CDR3 length: 14; clone size: -; J gene: TRGJ1/TRGJ2; V gene: TRGV4; CDR3 protein: ATWDGPPHDYYKKL